Described below is a single T cell receptor (beta chain) sequence and its context. In germline, CDR1 is SGHTA, CDR2 FQGNSA. V lost 1 base and J 0 bases, leaving 7 bases between the germline ends. The CDR3 contains 15 residues. Each CDR3 protein gets one entry after TCRdb re-called the RT-PCR reads with MiXCR. The sample contains hundreds of thousands of distinct CDR3 sequences, more than 13% of which appear only once. This clonotype was obtained from a female donor in good health, serving as a healthy control. The J gene is TRBJ1-5, the V gene TRBV7-2, with D uncertain. Sequencing used memory CD4+ T cells from blood. CDR3 residues: CASSLEMGSNQPQHF. The CDR3, as DNA: TGTGCCAGCAGCTTAGAGATGGGTAGCAATCAGCCCCAGCATTTT.